This TCR beta chain was observed in a study of neurological immune-mediated disorders. Germline loops: CDR1 SNHLY, CDR2 FYNNEI. V was pared by 6 bases and J by 4 bases, with 9 bases of the junction left unmatched. This CDR3 spans 15 amino acids. Study-level findings and limits: The most TCR clonal expansion was seen in HTLV-1-associated myelopathy, whereas the least was seen in multiple sclerosis, below the level in healthy controls. No sharing of CDR3 amino acid sequences was observed among expanded clones across subjects, suggesting private repertoires in all groups.

Volunteers from a blood bank in Maryland, USA, constituted the healthy controls. A single count supports this clonotype. Its antigen is currently unknown. The authors made cDNA by 5'RACE with 10-nucleotide random UMIs. TCRdb itself ran the 5' RACE reads through MiXCR, one entry per CDR3 protein. The table includes around 83,000 distinct CDR3 sequences, 13% to 15% detected once. The TCR sequence derives from a woman aged 50 to 65 in good health. The J gene is TRBJ2-7, the V gene TRBV2; 10 bases map to TRBD2. Sequenced material: PBMCs. CDR3 amino acids: CASRSSSGRGYEQYF. In DNA form, the CDR3 reads TGTGCCAGCAGGAGCTCCAGCGGGAGGGGATACGAGCAGTACTTC.